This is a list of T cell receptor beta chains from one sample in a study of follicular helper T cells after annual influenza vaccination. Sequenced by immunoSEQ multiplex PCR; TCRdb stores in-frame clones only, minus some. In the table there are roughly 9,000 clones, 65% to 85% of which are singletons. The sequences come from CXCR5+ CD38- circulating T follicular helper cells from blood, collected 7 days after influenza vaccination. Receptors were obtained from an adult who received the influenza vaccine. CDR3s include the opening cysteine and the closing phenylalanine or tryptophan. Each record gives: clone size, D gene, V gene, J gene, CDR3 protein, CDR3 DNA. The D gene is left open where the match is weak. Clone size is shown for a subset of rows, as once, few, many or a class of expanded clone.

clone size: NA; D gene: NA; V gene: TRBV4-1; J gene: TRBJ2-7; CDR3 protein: CASSQGVSDTHSYEQYF; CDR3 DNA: TGCGCCAGCAGCCAAGGTGTGTCGGATACACATTCCTACGAGCAGTACTTC
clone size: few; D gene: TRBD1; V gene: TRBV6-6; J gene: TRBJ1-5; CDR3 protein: CASRGTDKAQHF; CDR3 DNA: TGTGCCAGCAGGGGGACAGACAAGGCCCAGCATTTT
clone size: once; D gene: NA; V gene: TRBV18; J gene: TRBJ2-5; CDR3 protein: CASSRRATRETQYF; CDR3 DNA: TGTGCCAGCTCACGGCGGGCCACTCGCGAGACCCAGTACTTC
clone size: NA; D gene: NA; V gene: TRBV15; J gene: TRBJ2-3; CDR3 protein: CATSRGVGNQGDTQYF; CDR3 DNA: TGTGCCACCAGCAGAGGGGTGGGGAACCAGGGGGATACGCAGTATTTT
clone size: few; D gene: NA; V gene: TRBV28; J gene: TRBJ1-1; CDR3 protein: CASSPPLNTEAFF; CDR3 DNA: TGTGCCAGCAGCCCACCCTTGAACACTGAAGCTTTCTTT
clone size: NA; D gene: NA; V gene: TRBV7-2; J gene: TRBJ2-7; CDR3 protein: CASSSITGLEQYF; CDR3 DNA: TGTGCCAGCAGCTCTATAACAGGGCTCGAGCAGTACTTC
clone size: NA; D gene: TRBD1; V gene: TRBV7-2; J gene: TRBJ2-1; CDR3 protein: CASSLTIQGINEQFF; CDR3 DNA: TGTGCCAGCAGCTTAACCATACAGGGGATTAATGAGCAGTTCTTC
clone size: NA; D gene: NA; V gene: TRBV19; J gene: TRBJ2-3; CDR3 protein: CASRDTGASTDTQYF; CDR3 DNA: TGTGCCAGTAGAGATACGGGGGCTAGCACAGATACGCAGTATTTT
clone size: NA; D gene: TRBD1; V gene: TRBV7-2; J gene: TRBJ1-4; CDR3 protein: CASSPGQGGEKLFF; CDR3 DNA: TGTGCCAGCAGCCCGGGACAGGGGGGGGAAAAACTGTTTTTT
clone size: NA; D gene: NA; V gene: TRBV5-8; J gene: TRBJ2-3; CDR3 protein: CASSLAGTDTQYF; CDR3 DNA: TGTGCCAGCAGCTTGGCCGGCACAGATACGCAGTATTTT
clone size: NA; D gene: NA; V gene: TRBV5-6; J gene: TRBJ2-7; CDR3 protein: CASSSGYEQYF; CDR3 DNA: TGTGCCAGCAGCTCAGGTTACGAGCAGTACTTC
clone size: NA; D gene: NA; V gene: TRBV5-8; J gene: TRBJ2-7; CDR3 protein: CASSLGPTFAEQYF; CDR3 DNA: TGTGCCAGCAGCTTGGGACCTACCTTTGCCGAGCAGTACTTC
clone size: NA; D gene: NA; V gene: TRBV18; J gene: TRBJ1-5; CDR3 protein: CASTGTPDSNQPQHF; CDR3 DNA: TGTGCCAGCACCGGGACACCCGATAGCAATCAGCCCCAGCATTTT
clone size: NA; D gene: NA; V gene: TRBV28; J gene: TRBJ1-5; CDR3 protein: CASSRPYSNQPQHF; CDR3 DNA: TGTGCCAGCAGCCGGCCATATAGCAATCAGCCCCAGCATTTT
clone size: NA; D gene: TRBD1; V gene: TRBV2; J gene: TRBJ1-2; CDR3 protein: CASRNLDRGIYGYTF; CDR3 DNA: TGTGCCAGCAGGAACCTAGACAGGGGGATATATGGCTACACCTTC
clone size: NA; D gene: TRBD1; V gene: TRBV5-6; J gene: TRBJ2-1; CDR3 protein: CASRPWDRVNNEQFF; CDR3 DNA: TGTGCCAGCAGGCCCTGGGACAGGGTGAACAATGAGCAGTTCTTC
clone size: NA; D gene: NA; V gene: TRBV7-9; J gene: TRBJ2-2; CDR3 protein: CASSLIFGELFF; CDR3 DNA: TGTGCCAGCAGCTTAATATTCGGGGAGCTGTTTTTT
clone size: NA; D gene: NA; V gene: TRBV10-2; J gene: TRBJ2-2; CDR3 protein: CASRQREENTGELFF; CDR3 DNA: TGCGCCAGCAGACAAAGGGAGGAGAACACCGGGGAGCTGTTTTTT
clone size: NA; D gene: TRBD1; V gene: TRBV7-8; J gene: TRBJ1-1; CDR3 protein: CASSLARTGSEAFF; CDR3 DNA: TGTGCCAGCAGCTTAGCCCGGACAGGGAGCGAAGCTTTCTTT
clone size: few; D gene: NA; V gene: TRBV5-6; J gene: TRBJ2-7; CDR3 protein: CASSLVGQGIYEQYF; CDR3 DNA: TGTGCCAGCAGCTTGGTAGGGCAGGGAATCTACGAGCAGTACTTC